This entry lists 10 T cell receptor beta chains sequenced from one sample in a study of CD8 T cells in Susac syndrome. Random hexamers served to reverse transcribe roughly 0.45 to 1 ug RNA. MiXCR was run by TCRdb on the immunoSEQ multiplex PCR reads, yielding one entry per CDR3 protein. Of around 300,000 distinct CDR3 sequences listed, approximately 91% are singletons. Sequenced sample: CD8+ T cells from PBMCs. The receptors here all came from a human donor with multiple sclerosis.

The V gene is TRBV6-1, the J gene TRBJ2-5, with 9 bases matching TRBD2. There are 14 residues in the CDR3. The germline CDR1 and CDR2 sequences are MNHNS and SASEGT. The ends lost 5 bases at V and 5 bases at J; junction bases unmatched: 6. CDR3 in DNA: TGTGCCAGCAGTATGTTAGCGGGAGTCGAGACCCAGTACTTC. Its translation: CASSMLAGVETQYF.

A single count supports this clonotype. The V and J genes are TRBV28 and TRBJ1-5; 7 bases line up with TRBD1. The germline V gene has CDR1 MDHEN and CDR2 SYDVKM. Germline trimming cut 1 base from V and 9 bases from J; bases unmatched to any gene: 9. The length of the CDR3 is 15 residues. The CDR3 DNA sequence: TGTGCCAGCAGTTTATTGGTGATGGGGGACAGGCCCCAGCATTTT. Translated: CASSLLVMGDRPQHF.

The chain recombines TRBV3-1 with TRBJ2-7; 8 bases are a match to TRBD1. J gave up 3 bases and V 1 base, and 5 bases lay outside the gene matches. The CDR3 contains 15 residues. The V gene's germline CDR1 is LGHDT and CDR2 YNNKEL (reference sequence). The chain's CDR3 is CASSQVGQGDYEQYF. Written as DNA, the CDR3 is TGTGCCAGCAGCCAAGTCGGACAGGGAGACTACGAGCAGTACTTC.

The table lists this clonotype with a few counts. V usage is TRBV6-2 or TRBV6-3 and J usage is TRBJ2-1; TRBD1 matches at 8 bases. V trimming: 4 bases; J trimming: 8 bases; junction bases outside the gene matches: 7. Germline V lookup: CDR1 MNHEY, CDR2 SVGEGT. The CDR3 is made up of 14 amino acids. CDR3 nucleotides: TGTGCCAGCAGTTCTGGACAGGGAACTGATGAGCAGTTCTTC. Translated, it gives CASSSGQGTDEQFF.

The rearrangement joins TRBV29-1 to TRBJ2-5; tentatively, D is TRBD1 (5 bases). V was clipped by 1 base and J by 1 base, with 13 bases between them. CDR3 length: 15 residues. Per germline, CDR1 SQVTM and CDR2 ANQGSEA. The chain's CDR3 is CSVEGAGIGQETQYF. CDR3 DNA: TGCAGCGTTGAAGGTGCAGGGATCGGCCAAGAGACCCAGTACTTC.

The V gene is TRBV19, the J gene TRBJ1-2; D gene uncertain. In germline, CDR1 is LNHDA, CDR2 SQIVND (reference sequence). Trimming took off 6 bases at V and 4 bases at J, with 18 bases between the two ends. This CDR3 contains 15 residues. The CDR3 loop is CASSPGRRSFYGYTF. The CDR3 nucleotides are TGTGCCAGTAGCCCCGGGCGGCGCTCCTTCTATGGCTACACCTTC.

This clonotype showed up just a few times. The chain recombines TRBV14 with TRBJ1-1; TRBD1 matches 9 bases. The CDR3 extends over 15 amino acids. V gave up 4 bases and J gave up 1 base; unmatched junction bases: 4. Looked up from germline, CDR1 is SGHDN and CDR2 is FVKESK. The CDR3 reads CASSPPGQGNTEAFF. The CDR3 bases are TGTGCCAGCAGCCCCCCGGGACAGGGGAACACTGAAGCTTTCTTT.

This rearrangement joins TRBV27 to TRBJ2-5; TRBD1 or TRBD2 may be the D gene (6 bases each). This CDR3 spans 15 amino acids. Germline V gives CDR1 MNHEY, CDR2 SMNVEV (reference sequence). Trimming cost V 5 bases and J 1 base, with 14 bases left between them. CDR3 in DNA: TGTGCCAGCAGTCCATCGGGGGCCGTCCAAGAGACCCAGTACTTC. Encoded protein: CASSPSGAVQETQYF.

V usage is TRBV13 and J usage is TRBJ2-5; 7 nucleotides align to TRBD1. CDR3 length: 14 amino acids. Looked up from germline, CDR1 is PRHDT and CDR2 is FYEKMQ (reference sequence). J lost 1 base, V lost 5 bases, and 4 bases had no gene match. The CDR3 DNA sequence: TGTGCCAGCAGCCAGCGACAGGGCCAAGAGACCCAGTACTTC. Translation gives CASSQRQGQETQYF.

V usage is TRBV15 and J usage is TRBJ2-1; tentative D call: TRBD2 (5 bases). Looked up from germline, CDR1 is LNHNV and CDR2 is YYDKDF (reference sequence). V dropped 4 bases and J dropped 10 bases, with 11 bases sitting between them. This CDR3 has 12 residues. CDR3 in amino acids: CATSKGSPEQFF. DNA of the CDR3: TGTGCCACCAGCAAAGGGAGCCCAGAGCAGTTCTTC.